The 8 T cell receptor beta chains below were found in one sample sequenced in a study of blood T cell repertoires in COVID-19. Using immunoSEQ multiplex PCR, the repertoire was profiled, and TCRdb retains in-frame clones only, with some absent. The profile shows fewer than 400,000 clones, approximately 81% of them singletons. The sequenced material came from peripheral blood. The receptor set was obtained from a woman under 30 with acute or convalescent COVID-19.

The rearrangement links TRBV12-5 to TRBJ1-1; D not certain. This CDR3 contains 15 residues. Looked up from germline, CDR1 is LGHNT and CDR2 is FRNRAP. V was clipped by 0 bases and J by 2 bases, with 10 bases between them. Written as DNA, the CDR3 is TGTGCTAGTGGTTTGGTCCGGGAGGCTAACACTGAAGCTTTCTTT. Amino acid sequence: CASGLVREANTEAFF.

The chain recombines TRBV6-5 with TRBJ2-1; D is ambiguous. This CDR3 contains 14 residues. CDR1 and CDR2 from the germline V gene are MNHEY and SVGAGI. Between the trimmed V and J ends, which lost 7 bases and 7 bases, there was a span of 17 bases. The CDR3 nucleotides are TGTGCCAGCACCCGAGGCCCCATTGGTAATGAGCAGTTCTTC. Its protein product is CASTRGPIGNEQFF.

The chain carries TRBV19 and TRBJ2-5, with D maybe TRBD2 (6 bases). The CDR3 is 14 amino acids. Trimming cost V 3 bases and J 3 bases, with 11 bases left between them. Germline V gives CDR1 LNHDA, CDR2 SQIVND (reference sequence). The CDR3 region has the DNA TGTGCCAGTAGTATGGGGGGTACCGAAGAGACCCAGTACTTC. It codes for CASSMGGTEETQYF.

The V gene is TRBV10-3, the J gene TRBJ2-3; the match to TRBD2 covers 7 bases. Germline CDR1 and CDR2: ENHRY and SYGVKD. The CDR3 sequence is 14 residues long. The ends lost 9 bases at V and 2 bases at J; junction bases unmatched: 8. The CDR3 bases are TGTGCCATAAATGCGGGAGTTCACACAGATACGCAGTATTTT. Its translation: CAINAGVHTDTQYF.

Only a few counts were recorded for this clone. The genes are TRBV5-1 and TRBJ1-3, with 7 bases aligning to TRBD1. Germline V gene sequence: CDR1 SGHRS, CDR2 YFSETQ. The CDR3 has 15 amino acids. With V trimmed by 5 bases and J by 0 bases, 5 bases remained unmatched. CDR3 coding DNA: TGCGCCAGCAGGCCTACAGGGGTCTCTGGAAACACCATATATTTT. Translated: CASRPTGVSGNTIYF.

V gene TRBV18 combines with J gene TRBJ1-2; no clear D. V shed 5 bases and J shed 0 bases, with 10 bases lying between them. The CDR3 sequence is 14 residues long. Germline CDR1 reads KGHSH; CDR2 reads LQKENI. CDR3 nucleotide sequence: TGTGCCAGCTCAGGCCGGGGAGCTAACTATGGCTACACCTTC. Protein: CASSGRGANYGYTF.

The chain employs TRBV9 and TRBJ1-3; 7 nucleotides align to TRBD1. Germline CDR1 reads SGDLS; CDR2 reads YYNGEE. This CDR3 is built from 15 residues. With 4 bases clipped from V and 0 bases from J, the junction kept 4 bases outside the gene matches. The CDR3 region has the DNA TGTGCCAGCAGCTACGGGACAGCCTCTGGAAACACCATATATTTT. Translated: CASSYGTASGNTIYF. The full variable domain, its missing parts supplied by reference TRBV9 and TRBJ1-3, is DSGVTQTPKHLITATGQRVTLRCSPRSGDLSVYWYQQSLDQGLQFLIQYYNGEERAKGNILERFSAQQFPDLHSELNLSSLELGDSALYFCASSYGTASGNTIYFGEGSWLTVV.

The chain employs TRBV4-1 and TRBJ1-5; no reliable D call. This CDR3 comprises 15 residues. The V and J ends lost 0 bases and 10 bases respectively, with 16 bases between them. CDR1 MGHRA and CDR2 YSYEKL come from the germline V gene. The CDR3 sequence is CASSQETGEIGPQHF. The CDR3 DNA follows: TGCGCCAGCAGCCAAGAGACGGGTGAAATCGGCCCCCAGCATTTT.